The 2 T cell receptor beta chains given below trace back to one sample, sequenced in a study of cytomegalovirus exposure and HLA in healthy donors. Primers included in the PCR were 60 Vbeta and 13 Jbeta primers. Generated by immunoSEQ multiplex PCR, the TCRdb table keeps only in-frame clones and is missing some. The data hold roughly 190,000 clones, with about four fifths observed a single time. The sequenced sample consisted of PBMCs. These receptors all stem from a woman under 30 in good health and CMV-seronegative.

The gene calls are TRBV5-6 and TRBJ2-4; 12 bases map to TRBD2. Germline V gives CDR1 SGHDT, CDR2 YYEEEE. V lost 4 bases and J lost 9; bases outside the gene matches: 11. The CDR3 length is 16 residues. CDR3 region: CASSRGTSGHKGIQYF. In DNA, the CDR3 is TGTGCCAGCAGCAGAGGGACTAGCGGGCACAAGGGCATTCAGTACTTC. The full variable domain, with the rest looked up from reference TRBV5-6 and TRBJ2-4, is DAGVTQSPTHLIKTRGQQVTLRCSPKSGHDTVSWYQQALGQGPQFIFQYYEEEERQRGNFPDRFSGHQFPNYSSELNVNALLLGDSALYLCASSRGTSGHKGIQYFGAGTRLSVL.

The chain combines TRBV7-9 with TRBJ2-1; D gene unclear. This CDR3 has 12 amino acids. With 2 bases removed from V and 9 bases from J, the gap between germline ends came to 8 bases. Germline V lookup: CDR1 SEHNR, CDR2 FQNEAQ (reference sequence). The CDR3 protein is CASSLQAIEQFF. As DNA, the CDR3 is TGTGCCAGCAGCTTACAAGCTATTGAGCAGTTCTTC. The complete variable domain, with remaining parts taken from reference TRBV7-9 and TRBJ2-1, reads DTGVSQNPRHKITKRGQNVTFRCDPISEHNRLYWYRQTLGQGPEFLTYFQNEAQLEKSRLLSDRFSAERPKGSFSTLEIQRTEQGDSAMYLCASSLQAIEQFFGPGTRLTVL.